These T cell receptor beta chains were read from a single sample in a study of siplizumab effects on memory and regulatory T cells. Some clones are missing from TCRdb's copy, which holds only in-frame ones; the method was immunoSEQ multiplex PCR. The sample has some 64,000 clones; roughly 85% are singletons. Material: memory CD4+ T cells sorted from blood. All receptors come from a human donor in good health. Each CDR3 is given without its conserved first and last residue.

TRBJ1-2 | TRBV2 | ASREERDYGYT
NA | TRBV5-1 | ASSLTDSYYEQY
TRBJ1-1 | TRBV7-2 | ASSLGGRIGEAF
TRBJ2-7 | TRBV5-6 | ASSLPTGDEQY
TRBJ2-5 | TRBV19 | ASSTRFETQY
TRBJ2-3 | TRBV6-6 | ASSPQGTDTQY
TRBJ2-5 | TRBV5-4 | ASTLGVETQY
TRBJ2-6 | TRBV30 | AWNRGIGANVLT
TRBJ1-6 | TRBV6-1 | ASRPPAGDNSPLH
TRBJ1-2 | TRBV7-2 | ASSLGASYGYT
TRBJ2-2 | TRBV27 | ASMGRIDRFLVTGELF
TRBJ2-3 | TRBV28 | ASGMGGAGADTQY
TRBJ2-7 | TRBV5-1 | ASGLQGQSYEQY
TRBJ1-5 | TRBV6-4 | ASSSLRGQPQH